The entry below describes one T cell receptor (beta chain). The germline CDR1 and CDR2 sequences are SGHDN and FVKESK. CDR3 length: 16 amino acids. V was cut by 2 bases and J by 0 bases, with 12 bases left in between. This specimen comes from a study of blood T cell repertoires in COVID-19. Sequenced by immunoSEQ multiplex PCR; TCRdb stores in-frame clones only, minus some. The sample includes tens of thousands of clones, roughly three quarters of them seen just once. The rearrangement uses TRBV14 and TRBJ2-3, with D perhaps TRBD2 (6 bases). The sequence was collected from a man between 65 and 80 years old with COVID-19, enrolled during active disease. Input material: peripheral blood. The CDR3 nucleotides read TGTGCCAGCAGCCAAATGTTAGCGGCTAGCACAGATACGCAGTATTTT. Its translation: CASSQMLAASTDTQYF.